This T cell receptor (beta chain) was captured by sequencing in a study of shared clonotypes between healthy human individuals. This clone was found once. Its antigen is not known. V lost 0 bases to trimming and J lost 2 bases, with 10 bases between them. This CDR3 contains 16 residues. The V gene's germline CDR1 is LNHNV and CDR2 YYDKDF (reference sequence). TCRdb keeps only in-frame clones here, not all; method: immunoSEQ multiplex PCR. The sample lists around 1,900,000 clones, roughly 93% occurring once. Whole-study findings and limits: Rarefaction revealed incomplete sorted-subset sequencing despite large depth. Between a handful of donors, naive CD4 clonotypes were shared at a level of about 5.3%.

The naive CD8 fraction comprised CD45RO-negative cells positively selected for CCR7 and excluded terminally differentiated effector memory CD45RA+ cells. The specimen was naive CD8+ T cells from PBMCs. The receptor's source is a man aged 18 to 35 in good health. Some clones in this sample may be carry-over from other donors' samples. The rearrangement joins TRBV15 to TRBJ2-2; D possibly corresponds to TRBD1 (5 bases). CDR3 protein: CATSRDRALNTGELFF. The CDR3 DNA reads as TGTGCCACCAGCAGAGACAGGGCCCTTAACACCGGGGAGCTGTTTTTT.